This T cell receptor beta chain appears in the sequencing data of a study of blood T cells in healthy people across ages. Trimming cost V 3 bases and J 2 bases; bases outside gene matches: 4. Germline CDR1 and CDR2: LGHDT and YNNKEL (reference sequence). The CDR3 consists of 14 residues. Each donor's blood draw was around 9.1 milliliters of peripheral blood. Alongside a J-beta primer mix, a sample-barcoded 5' primer served in a second PCR lasting roughly 6 to 11 cycles. TCRdb re-analysed the 5' RACE reads in MiXCR, keeping a single row per CDR3 protein. The sample has about 970,000 distinct CDR3 sequences, roughly half seen once; the top ten hold over 20%.

The sample consisted of blood. This clonotype originated in a woman aged 60-75 years in good health. The chain couples TRBV3-1 to TRBJ2-7; 7 bases map to TRBD1. The CDR3: CASSHRTGTYEQYF. Here the CDR3 DNA reads TGTGCCAGCAGCCACAGGACAGGAACCTACGAGCAGTACTTC.